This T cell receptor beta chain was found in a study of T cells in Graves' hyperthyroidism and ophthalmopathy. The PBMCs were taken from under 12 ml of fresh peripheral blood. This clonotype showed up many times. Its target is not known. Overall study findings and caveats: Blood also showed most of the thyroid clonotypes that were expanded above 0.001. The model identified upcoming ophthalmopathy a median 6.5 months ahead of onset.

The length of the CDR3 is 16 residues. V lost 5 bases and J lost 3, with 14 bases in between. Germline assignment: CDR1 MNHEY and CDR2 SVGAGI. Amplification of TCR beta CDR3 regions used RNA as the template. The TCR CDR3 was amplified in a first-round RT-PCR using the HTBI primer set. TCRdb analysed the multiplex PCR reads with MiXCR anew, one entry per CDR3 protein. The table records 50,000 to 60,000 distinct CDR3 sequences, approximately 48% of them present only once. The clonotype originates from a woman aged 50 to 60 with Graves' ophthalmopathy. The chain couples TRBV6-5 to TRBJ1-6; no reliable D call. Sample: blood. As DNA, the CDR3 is TGTGCCAGCAGTCCCGGGTCGGGCTACTATAATTCACCCCTCCACTTT. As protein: CASSPGSGYYNSPLHF.